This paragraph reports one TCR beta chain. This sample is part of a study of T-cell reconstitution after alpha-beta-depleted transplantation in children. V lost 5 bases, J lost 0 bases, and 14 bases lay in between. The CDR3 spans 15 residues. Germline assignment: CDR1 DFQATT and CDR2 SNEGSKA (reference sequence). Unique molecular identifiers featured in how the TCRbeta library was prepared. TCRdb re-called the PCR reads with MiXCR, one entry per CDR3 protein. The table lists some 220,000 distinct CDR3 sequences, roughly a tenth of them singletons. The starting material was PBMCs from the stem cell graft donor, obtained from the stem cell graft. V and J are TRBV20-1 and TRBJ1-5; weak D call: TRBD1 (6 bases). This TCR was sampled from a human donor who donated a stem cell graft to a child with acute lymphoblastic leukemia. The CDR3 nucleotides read TGCAGTGCTTGGGTAGGGGGGGATAGCAATCAGCCCCAGCATTTT. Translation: CSAWVGGDSNQPQHF.